The next 11 T cell receptor beta chains were all read from a single sample in a study of cytomegalovirus exposure and HLA in healthy donors. A multiplex PCR was run with 60 Vbeta primers and 13 Jbeta primers. Here immunoSEQ multiplex PCR was the method, and the copy in TCRdb shows in-frame clones only, minus some. The repertoire holds about 140,000 clones, with roughly 77% as singletons. The specimen sequenced was PBMCs. The receptors were sampled from a woman between 25 and 40 years old in good health and CMV-seronegative.

The genes are TRBV4-2 and TRBJ1-3; D is uncertain. Trimming cost V 0 bases and J 0 bases, with 12 bases left between them. This CDR3 spans 17 amino acids. CDR1 LGHNA and CDR2 YNFKEQ come from the germline V gene. In DNA, the CDR3 is TGTGCCAGCAGCCAAGATCTAGGCTTCCCCTCTGGAAACACCATATATTTT. It yields the protein CASSQDLGFPSGNTIYF.

V gene TRBV7-6 combines with J gene TRBJ1-1, with D hard to call. CDR3 length: 16 amino acids. The germline gives CDR1 SGHVS, CDR2 FNYEAQ. Trimming left V 4 bases short and J 4 bases short, with 19 bases between. The CDR3 DNA sequence: TGTGCCAGCAGCTCAAATCCGGGCCTCGGAGGCACTGAAGCTTTCTTT. It yields the protein CASSSNPGLGGTEAFF.

The chain employs TRBV2 and TRBJ2-1; no reliable D call. The CDR3 length is 14 residues. Trimming left V 3 bases short and J 0 bases short, with 6 bases between. From germline, CDR1 is SNHLY and CDR2 FYNNEI. In DNA form, the CDR3 reads TGTGCCAGCAGTGATAGAAGCTCCTACAATGAGCAGTTCTTC. It yields the protein CASSDRSSYNEQFF.

The gene calls are TRBV4-2 and TRBJ2-2; TRBD2 matches 9 bases. V lost 0 bases and J lost 7; bases outside the gene matches: 15. CDR1 and CDR2 (germline): LGHNA, YNFKEQ. The CDR3 extends over 19 amino acids. CDR3 protein: CASSQDKVWREGVNGELFF. As DNA, the CDR3 is TGTGCCAGCAGCCAAGATAAGGTCTGGCGGGAGGGCGTAAACGGGGAGCTGTTTTTT.

This clone showed up just a few times. The chain carries TRBV5-4 and TRBJ2-5; 9 bases line up with TRBD1. The CDR3 has 13 residues. Germline loops: CDR1 SGHNT, CDR2 YYREEE (reference sequence). The V and J ends lost 2 bases and 5 bases, in that order; junction bases with no gene match: 1. The chain's CDR3 is CASSFTGGETQYF. The CDR3 nucleotides read TGTGCCAGCAGCTTTACAGGGGGCGAGACCCAGTACTTC.

The rearrangement links TRBV6-5 to TRBJ2-5; D perhaps matches TRBD1 (6 bases). V lost 6 bases and J lost 2, with 7 bases in between. Germline assignment: CDR1 MNHEY and CDR2 SVGAGI. This CDR3 region has 12 residues. The CDR3 nucleotides are TGTGCCAGCAGGGGGGCTCAAGAGACCCAGTACTTC. Protein sequence: CASRGAQETQYF.

This clone was found a few times. The chain has TRBV6-1 and TRBJ2-1, with D maybe TRBD2 (6 bases). The germline V gene encodes CDR1 MNHNS and CDR2 SASEGT. This CDR3 spans 13 amino acids. V was pared by 6 bases and J by 0 bases, with 6 bases between. CDR3 region: CASRDYSYNEQFF. CDR3 DNA sequence: TGTGCCAGCAGGGACTACTCCTACAATGAGCAGTTCTTC.

This clone was seen a single time. This chain links TRBV19 with TRBJ2-1; a weak D match, TRBD2 (7 bases). The V and J ends lost 2 bases and 8 bases respectively, with 16 bases between them. Looked up from germline, CDR1 is LNHDA and CDR2 is SQIVND (reference sequence). The CDR3 consists of 15 residues. CDR3 in DNA: TGTGCCAGTAGTATAAAGGGCGGGGGCGGACATGAGCAGTTCTTC. This codes for CASSIKGGGGHEQFF.

J is TRBJ2-3 and V is TRBV6-5; 8 bases align to TRBD2. This CDR3 has 16 amino acids. The V gene end was trimmed by 0 bases and the J gene end by 4 bases; junction bases not matched to a gene: 6. The germline V gene encodes CDR1 MNHEY and CDR2 SVGAGI. The DNA of the CDR3 is TGTGCCAGCAGTTACTCCGGGGGGGGAAACGCAGATACGCAGTATTTT. Translating gives CASSYSGGGNADTQYF.

V gene TRBV19 combines with J gene TRBJ1-3; D gene unclear. The CDR3 is made up of 16 amino acids. The germline V gene encodes CDR1 LNHDA and CDR2 SQIVND (reference sequence). V was clipped by 2 bases and J by 0 bases, with 11 bases between them. The CDR3 DNA follows: TGTGCCAGTAGTATACGGCGGGTACTCTCTGGAAACACCATATATTTT. This sequence encodes CASSIRRVLSGNTIYF. Full variable domain (outside the CDR3, taken from reference TRBV19 and TRBJ1-3): DGGITQSPKYLFRKEGQNVTLSCEQNLNHDAMYWYRQDPGQGLRLIYYSQIVNDFQKGDIAEGYSVSREKKESFPLTVTSAQKNPTAFYLCASSIRRVLSGNTIYFGEGSWLTVV.

The chain employs TRBV7-3 and TRBJ1-6; 8 bases align to TRBD1. Germline CDR1 is SGHTA and CDR2 is FQGTGA. Trimming took 2 bases from V and 7 from J; bases not matched to a gene: 4. This CDR3 contains 15 residues. The CDR3 DNA reads TGTGCCAGCAGCTTATTGGGACAGGAAAATTCACCCCTCCACTTT. Its protein is CASSLLGQENSPLHF.